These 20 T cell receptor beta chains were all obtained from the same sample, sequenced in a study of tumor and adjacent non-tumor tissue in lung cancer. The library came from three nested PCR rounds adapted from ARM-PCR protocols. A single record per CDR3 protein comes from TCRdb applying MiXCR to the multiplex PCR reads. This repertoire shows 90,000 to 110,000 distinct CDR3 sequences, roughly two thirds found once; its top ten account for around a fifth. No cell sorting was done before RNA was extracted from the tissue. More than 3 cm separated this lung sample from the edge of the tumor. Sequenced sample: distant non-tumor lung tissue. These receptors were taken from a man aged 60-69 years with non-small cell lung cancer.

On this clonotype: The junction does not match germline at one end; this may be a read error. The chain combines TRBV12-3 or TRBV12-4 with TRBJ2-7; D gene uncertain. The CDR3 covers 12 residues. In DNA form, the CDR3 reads TGTACCAGTAGTCTGAGCTCCTACGAGCAGTACTTC. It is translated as CTSSLSSYEQYF.

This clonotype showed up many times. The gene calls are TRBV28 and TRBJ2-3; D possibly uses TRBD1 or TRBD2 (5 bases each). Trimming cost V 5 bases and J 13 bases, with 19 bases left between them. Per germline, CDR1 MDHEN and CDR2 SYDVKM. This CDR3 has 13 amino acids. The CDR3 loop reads CASSLTDERGEYF. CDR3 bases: TGTGCCAGCAGTCTCACGGATGAGAGGGGCGAGTATTTT. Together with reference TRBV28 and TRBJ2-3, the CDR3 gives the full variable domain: DVKVTQSSRYLVKRTGEKVFLECVQDMDHENMFWYRQDPGLGLRLIYFSYDVKMKEKGDIPEGYSVSREKKERFSLILESASTNQTSMYLCASSLTDERGEYFGPGTRLTVL.

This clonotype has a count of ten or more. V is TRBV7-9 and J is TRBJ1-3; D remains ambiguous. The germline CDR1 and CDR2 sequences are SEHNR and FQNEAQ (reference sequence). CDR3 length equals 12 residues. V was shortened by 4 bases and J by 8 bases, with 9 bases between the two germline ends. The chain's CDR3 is CASSSARDTIYF. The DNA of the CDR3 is TGTGCCAGCAGCTCGGCTCGGGACACCATATATTTT. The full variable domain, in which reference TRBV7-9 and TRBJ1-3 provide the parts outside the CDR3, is DTGVSQNPRHKITKRGQNVTFRCDPISEHNRLYWYRQTLGQGPEFLTYFQNEAQLEKSRLLSDRFSAERPKGSFSTLEIQRTEQGDSAMYLCASSSARDTIYFGEGSWLTVV.

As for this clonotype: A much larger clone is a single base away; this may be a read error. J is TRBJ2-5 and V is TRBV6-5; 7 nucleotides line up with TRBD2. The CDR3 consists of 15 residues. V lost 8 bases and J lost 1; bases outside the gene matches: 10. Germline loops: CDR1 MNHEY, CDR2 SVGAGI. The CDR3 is CASWPSGGPQETQYF. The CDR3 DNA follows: TGTGCCAGCTGGCCATCGGGAGGCCCCCAAGAGACCCAGTACTTC.

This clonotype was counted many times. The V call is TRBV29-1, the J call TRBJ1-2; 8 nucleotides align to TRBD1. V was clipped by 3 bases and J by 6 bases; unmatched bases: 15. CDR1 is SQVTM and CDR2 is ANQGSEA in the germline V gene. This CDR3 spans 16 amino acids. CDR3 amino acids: CSVDPDHVQGANGYTF. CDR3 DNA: TGCAGCGTTGATCCAGATCATGTCCAGGGGGCTAATGGCTACACCTTC.

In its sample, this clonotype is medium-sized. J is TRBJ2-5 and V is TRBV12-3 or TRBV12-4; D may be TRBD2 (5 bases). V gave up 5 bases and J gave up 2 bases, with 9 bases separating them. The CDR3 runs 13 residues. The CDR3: CASSRTYQETQYF. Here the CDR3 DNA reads TGTGCCAGCAGTCGGACTTATCAAGAGACCCAGTACTTC.

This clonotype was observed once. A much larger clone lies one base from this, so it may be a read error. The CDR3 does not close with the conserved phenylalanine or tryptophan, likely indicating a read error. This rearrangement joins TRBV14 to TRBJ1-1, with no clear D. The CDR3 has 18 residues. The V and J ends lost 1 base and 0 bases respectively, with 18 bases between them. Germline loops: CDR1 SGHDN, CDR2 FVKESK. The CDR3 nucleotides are TGTGCCAGCAGCCAAGTGAGGTTAATCGGCGGGATGAACACTGAAGCTTTCCTT. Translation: CASSQVRLIGGMNTEAFL.

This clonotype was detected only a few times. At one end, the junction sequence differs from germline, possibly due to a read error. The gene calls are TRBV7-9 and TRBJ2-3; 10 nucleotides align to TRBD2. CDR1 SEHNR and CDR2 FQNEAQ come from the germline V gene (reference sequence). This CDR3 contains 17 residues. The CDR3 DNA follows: TGTGCCAACAGCTTCCCTAGCGGGAGAGATAGCACAGATACGCAGTATTTT. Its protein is CANSFPSGRDSTDTQYF.

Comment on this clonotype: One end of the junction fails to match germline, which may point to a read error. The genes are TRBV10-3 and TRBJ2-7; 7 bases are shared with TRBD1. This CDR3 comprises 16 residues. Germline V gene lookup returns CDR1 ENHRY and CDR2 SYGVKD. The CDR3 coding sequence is TGTGCCATCAGTGAGTCGGGACAGCCCTCGACGGACGATCAGTACTTC. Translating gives CAISESGQPSTDDQYF.

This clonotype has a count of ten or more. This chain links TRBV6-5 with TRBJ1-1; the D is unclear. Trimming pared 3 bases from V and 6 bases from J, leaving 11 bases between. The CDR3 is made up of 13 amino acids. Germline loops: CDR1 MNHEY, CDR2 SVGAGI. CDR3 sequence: CASSYVGSAEAFF. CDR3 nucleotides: TGTGCCAGCAGTTATGTGGGCTCGGCTGAAGCTTTCTTT.

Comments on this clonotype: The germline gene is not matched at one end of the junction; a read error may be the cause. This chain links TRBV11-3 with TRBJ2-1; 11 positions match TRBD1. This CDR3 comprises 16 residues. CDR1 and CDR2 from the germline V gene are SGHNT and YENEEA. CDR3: CASGLDGQGAVNEQFF. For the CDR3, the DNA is TGTGCCAGCGGCTTAGACGGACAGGGGGCGGTTAATGAGCAGTTCTTC.

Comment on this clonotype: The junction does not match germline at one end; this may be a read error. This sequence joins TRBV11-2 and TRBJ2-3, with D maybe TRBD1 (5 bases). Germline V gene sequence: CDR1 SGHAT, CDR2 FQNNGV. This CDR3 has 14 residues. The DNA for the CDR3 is TGTGTCAGCAGCAAAGGGCAGGGTTCAGATACACAGTATTTT. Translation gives CVSSKGQGSDTQYF.

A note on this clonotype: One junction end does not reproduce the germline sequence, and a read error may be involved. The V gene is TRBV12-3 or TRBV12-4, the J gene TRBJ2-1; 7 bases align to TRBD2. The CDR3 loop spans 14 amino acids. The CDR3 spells CASNLAEGRNEQLF. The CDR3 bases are TGTGCCAGCAACCTAGCGGAAGGGCGCAATGAGCAGCTCTTC.

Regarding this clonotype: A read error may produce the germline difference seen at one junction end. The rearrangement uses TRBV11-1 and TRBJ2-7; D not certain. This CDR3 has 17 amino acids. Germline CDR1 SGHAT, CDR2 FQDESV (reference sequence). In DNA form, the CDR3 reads TGTGCCATCAGCCCTCGTCTGGGCGGATCCGGCTCCTATGAGCAGTACTTC. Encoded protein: CAISPRLGGSGSYEQYF.

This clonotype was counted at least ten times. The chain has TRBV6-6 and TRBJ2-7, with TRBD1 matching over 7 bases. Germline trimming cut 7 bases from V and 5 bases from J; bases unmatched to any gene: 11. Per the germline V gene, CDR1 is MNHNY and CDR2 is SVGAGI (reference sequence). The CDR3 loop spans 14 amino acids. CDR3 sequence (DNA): TGTGCCAGCATAGAGGGACAGAGGACGCACGAGCAGTACTTC. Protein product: CASIEGQRTHEQYF.

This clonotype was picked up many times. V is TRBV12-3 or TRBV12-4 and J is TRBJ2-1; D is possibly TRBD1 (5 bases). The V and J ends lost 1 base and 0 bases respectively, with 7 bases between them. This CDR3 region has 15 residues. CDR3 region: CASSLGQGSYNEQFF. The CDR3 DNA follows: TGTGCCAGCAGTTTAGGGCAGGGCTCCTACAATGAGCAGTTCTTC.

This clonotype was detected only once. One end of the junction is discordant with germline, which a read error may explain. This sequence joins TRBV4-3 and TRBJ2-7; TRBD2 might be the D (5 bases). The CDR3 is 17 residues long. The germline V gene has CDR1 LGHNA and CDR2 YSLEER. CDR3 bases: TGCGCCAGCTGCCAAGATTATCAAAGGGAGAGAGGCTACGGGCAGTACTTC. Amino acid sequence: CASCQDYQRERGYGQYF.

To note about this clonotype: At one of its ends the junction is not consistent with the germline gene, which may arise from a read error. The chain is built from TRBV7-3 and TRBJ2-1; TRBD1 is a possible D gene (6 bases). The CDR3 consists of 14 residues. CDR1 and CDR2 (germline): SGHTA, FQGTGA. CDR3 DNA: TGTGCCAGCAGCTTAATGGGGGCAAACAATGAGCAGATCTTC. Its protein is CASSLMGANNEQIF.

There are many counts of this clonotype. This CDR3 reads CASSRNYEQYF. In DNA form, the CDR3 reads TGTGCCAGCAGTCGCAACTACGAGCAGTACTTC. The chain combines TRBV12-3 or TRBV12-4 with TRBJ2-7, with D unresolved. This CDR3 is built from 11 residues. V lost 5 bases to trimming and J lost 3 bases, with 5 bases between them.

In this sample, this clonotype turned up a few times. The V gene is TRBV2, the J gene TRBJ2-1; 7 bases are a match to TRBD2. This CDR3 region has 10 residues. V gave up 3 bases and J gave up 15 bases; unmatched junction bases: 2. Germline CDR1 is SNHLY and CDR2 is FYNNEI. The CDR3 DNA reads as TGTGCCAGCAGTGAGGGACTAACGTTCTTC. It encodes CASSEGLTFF.